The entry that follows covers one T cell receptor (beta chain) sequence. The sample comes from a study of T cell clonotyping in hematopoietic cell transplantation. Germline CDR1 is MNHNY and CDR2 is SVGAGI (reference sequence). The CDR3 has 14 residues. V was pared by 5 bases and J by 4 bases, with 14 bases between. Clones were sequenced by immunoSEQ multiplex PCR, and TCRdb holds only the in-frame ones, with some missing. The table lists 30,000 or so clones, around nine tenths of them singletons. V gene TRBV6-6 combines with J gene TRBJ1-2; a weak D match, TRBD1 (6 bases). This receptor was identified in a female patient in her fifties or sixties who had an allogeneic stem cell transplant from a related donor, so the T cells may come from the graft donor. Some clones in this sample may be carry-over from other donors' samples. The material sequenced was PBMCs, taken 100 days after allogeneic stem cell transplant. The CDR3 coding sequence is TGTGCCAGCAGTCAGCAACAGGGAGTCTATGGCTACACCTTC. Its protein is CASSQQQGVYGYTF.